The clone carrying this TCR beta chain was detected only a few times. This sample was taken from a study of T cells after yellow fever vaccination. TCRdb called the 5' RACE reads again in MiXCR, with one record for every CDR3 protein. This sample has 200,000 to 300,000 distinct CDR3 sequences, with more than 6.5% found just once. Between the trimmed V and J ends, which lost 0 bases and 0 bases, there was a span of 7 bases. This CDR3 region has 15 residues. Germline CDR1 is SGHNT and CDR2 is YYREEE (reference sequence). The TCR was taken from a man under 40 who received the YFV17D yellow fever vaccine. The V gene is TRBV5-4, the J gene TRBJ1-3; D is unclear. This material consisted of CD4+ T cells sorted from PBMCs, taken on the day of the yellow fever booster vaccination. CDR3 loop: CASSLAGTSGNTIYF. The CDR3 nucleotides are TGTGCCAGCAGCTTGGCCGGAACCTCTGGAAACACCATATATTTT.